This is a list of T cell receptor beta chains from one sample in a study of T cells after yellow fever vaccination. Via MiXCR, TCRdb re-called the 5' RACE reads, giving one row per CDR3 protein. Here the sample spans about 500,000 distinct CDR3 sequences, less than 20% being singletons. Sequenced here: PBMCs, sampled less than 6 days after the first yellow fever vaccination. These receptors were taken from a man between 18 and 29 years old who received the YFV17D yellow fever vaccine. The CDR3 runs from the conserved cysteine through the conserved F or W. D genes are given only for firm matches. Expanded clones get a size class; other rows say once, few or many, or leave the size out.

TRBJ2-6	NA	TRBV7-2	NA	CASSRFGGAGANVLTF	TGTGCCAGCAGCCGCTTTGGGGGGGCCGGGGCCAACGTCCTGACTTTC
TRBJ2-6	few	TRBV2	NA	CATLQGSGANVLTF	TGTGCCACCCTACAGGGCTCTGGGGCCAACGTCCTGACTTTC
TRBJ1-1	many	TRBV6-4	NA	CASSSPIRGDMNTEAFF	TGTGCCAGCAGTTCCCCCATCCGGGGAGATATGAACACTGAAGCTTTCTTT
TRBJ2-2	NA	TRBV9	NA	CASSGGVAGNTGELFF	TGTGCCAGCAGCGGAGGCGTCGCGGGTAACACCGGGGAGCTGTTTTTT
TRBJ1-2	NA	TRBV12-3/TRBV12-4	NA	CATQRDRGVNGYTF	TGTGCCACCCAAAGGGACCGGGGGGTGAATGGCTACACCTTC
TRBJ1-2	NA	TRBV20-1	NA	CSATRVSYGYTF	TGCAGTGCTACTAGGGTTAGCTATGGCTACACCTTC
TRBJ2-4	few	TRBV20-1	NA	CSAREGARNIQYF	TGCAGTGCTAGAGAAGGAGCCCGAAACATTCAGTACTTC
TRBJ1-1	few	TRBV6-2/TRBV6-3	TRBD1	CASSYPLQGWNTEAFF	TGTGCCAGCAGTTACCCATTACAGGGGTGGAACACTGAAGCTTTCTTT
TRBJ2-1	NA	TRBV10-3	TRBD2	CATRQGPSGGAGEQFF	TGTGCCACGCGCCAGGGTCCTAGCGGGGGGGCCGGGGAGCAGTTCTTC
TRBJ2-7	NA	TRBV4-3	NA	CASSPGHRSYEQYF	TGCGCCAGCAGCCCTGGTCACCGCTCCTACGAGCAGTACTTC
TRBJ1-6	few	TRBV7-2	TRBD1	CASSLGDSGSPLHF	TGTGCCAGCAGCTTAGGGGACAGCGGGTCACCCCTCCACTTT
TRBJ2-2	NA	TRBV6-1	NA	CASSLVVVNTGELFF	TGTGCCAGCAGTCTAGTAGTTGTGAACACCGGGGAGCTGTTTTTT
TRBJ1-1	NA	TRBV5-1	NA	CASSFRWGNTEAFF	TGCGCCAGCAGCTTCAGGTGGGGGAACACTGAAGCTTTCTTT
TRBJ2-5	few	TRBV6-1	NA	CASSGYGTGQETQYF	TGTGCCAGCAGTGGCTACGGGACTGGTCAAGAGACCCAGTACTTC
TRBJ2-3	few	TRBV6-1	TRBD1	CASSEAGQAPRFTQYF	TGTGCCAGCAGTGAAGCGGGACAGGCCCCACGTTTTACGCAGTATTTT
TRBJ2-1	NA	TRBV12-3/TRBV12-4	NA	CASSASGLNNEQFF	TGTGCCAGCAGTGCGTCGGGACTGAACAATGAGCAGTTCTTC
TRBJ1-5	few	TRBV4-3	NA	CASSQDVGYSNQPQHF	TGCGCCAGCAGCCAAGATGTAGGATATAGCAATCAGCCCCAGCATTTT
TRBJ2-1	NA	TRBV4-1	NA	CASSQDLVNEQFF	TGCGCCAGCAGCCAAGATCTCGTAAATGAGCAGTTCTTC
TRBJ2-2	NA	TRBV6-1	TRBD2	CASTAPTSGGAGELFF	TGTGCCAGCACCGCACCTACTAGCGGGGGGGCCGGGGAGCTGTTTTTT
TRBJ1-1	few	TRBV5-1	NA	CASSTGLKTEAFF	TGCGCCAGCAGCACGGGACTCAAGACTGAAGCTTTCTTT
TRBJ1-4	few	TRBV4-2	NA	CASTGTSGEKLFF	TGTGCCAGCACCGGGACCTCGGGTGAAAAACTGTTTTTT
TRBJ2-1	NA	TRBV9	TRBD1	CASSPPRTGGSEQFF	TGTGCCAGCAGCCCCCCTCGGACAGGGGGGAGTGAGCAGTTCTTC
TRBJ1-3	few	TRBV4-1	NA	CASSQGPAPTVDTIYF	TGCGCCAGCAGCCAGGGTCCGGCCCCCACCGTGGACACCATATATTTT